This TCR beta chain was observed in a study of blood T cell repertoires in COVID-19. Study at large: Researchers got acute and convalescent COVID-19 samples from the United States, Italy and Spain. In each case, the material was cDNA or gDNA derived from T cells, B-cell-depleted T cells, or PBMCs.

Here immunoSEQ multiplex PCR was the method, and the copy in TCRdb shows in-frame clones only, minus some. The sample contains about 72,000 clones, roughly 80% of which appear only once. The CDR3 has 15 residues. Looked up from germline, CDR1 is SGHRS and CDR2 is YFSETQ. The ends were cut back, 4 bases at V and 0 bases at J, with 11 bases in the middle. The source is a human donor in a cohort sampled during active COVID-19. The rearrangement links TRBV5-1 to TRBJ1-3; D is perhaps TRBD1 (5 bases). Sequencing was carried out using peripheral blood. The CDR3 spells CASSPQGISGNTIYF. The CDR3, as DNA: TGCGCCAGCAGCCCCCAGGGTATCTCTGGAAACACCATATATTTT.